This T cell receptor beta chain was sequenced for a study of blood T cells in healthy people across ages. The study, taken as a whole, reports: Age showed a roughly linear inverse relationship with TCR beta diversity per million T cells.

Each of the donors had 9 to 10 milliliters of peripheral blood drawn into EDTA-treated Vacutainer tubes. The study isolated at least 6.5 million PBMCs from each sample. This clonotype was counted only a few times. Its target is unknown. Together with a sample-barcoded 5' primer, a J-beta primer mix was included in a second PCR lasting about 6 to 11 cycles. Each CDR3 protein is one row after TCRdb ran MiXCR on the 5' RACE reads. Here the sample spans about 970,000 distinct CDR3 sequences, roughly half being singletons. Specimen: blood. This TCR came from a woman aged 55-75 years in good health.

The CDR3 loop reads CSANYREETQYF. The DNA of the CDR3 is TGCAGTGCAAACTACAGGGAAGAGACCCAGTACTTC. The V call is TRBV20-1, the J call TRBJ2-5, with a tentative D call TRBD1 (6 bases). Trimming removed 6 bases from V and 3 bases from J, with 11 bases in between. Germline values: CDR1 DFQATT, CDR2 SNEGSKA (reference sequence). This CDR3 comprises 12 residues.